This TCR beta chain was recovered during a study of T cell responses to AZD1222 COVID-19 vaccine. V shed 1 base and J shed 6 bases, with 19 bases lying between them. This CDR3 is 16 amino acids long. The assay was immunoSEQ multiplex PCR, and TCRdb's table has in-frame clones only and misses some. The sample holds about 97,000 clones; around nine tenths are singletons and the top ten take roughly 1.4%. This chain links TRBV5-3 with TRBJ1-2; unclear D gene. TRBV5-3 qualifies as an ORF whose function is uncertain. The source was peripheral blood, collected on day 0 of AZD1222 vaccination. This clonotype was obtained from an adult in good health. The CDR3 loop reads CARSLPVGLYKNGYTF. The CDR3 nucleotides read TGTGCCAGAAGCTTGCCGGTCGGGTTGTATAAGAATGGCTACACCTTC.